This TCR beta chain comes out of a study of tumor-infiltrating lymphocytes in localized non-small cell lung cancer. Libraries were prepared by immunoSEQ multiplex PCR; TCRdb keeps only in-frame clonotypes and omits some of them. In the table there are 23,000 or so clones, around 62% of which are singletons. V trimming: 6 bases; J trimming: 0 bases; junction bases outside the gene matches: 12. Germline CDR1 and CDR2: MNHEY and SMNVEV (reference sequence). There are 17 residues in the CDR3. Findings and caveats of the study: Tumors had more T cell infiltration than uninvolved lung, per TCRbeta sequencing and CD3 counts.

Note on this clone: Its antigen is not identified.

The material sequenced was lung tumor tissue. The J gene is TRBJ1-1, the V gene TRBV27; 8 nucleotides line up with TRBD1. The TCR originated in a human donor with non-small cell lung cancer. Here the CDR3 reads CASRADRGNIMNTEAFF. DNA for the CDR3: TGTGCCAGCAGGGCAGACAGGGGCAATATTATGAACACTGAAGCTTTCTTT.